This T cell receptor (beta chain) was sequenced in a study of T cells in Graves' hyperthyroidism and ophthalmopathy. For the study at large: Blood was drawn when the patient was first diagnosed and still untreated.

Template material for amplifying TCR beta CDR3 regions consisted of RNA transcripts. Using the HTBI primer set, a first-round RT-PCR was run on the TCR CDR3. TCRdb itself ran the multiplex PCR reads through MiXCR, one entry per CDR3 protein. This sample has roughly 350,000 distinct CDR3 sequences, with more than 12% found just once. Study observations and caveats: In the analysis, a 13 V-J model separated ophthalmopathy from stable hyperthyroidism.

For the diagnoses, clinical symptoms, serum thyroxine and TRAb, thyroid ultrasound and orbital computed tomography were used. The length of the CDR3 is 13 residues. Germline CDR1 SGHAT, CDR2 FQDESV (reference sequence). As to this clonotype: Its antigen is undetermined. With a much larger clone just one base away, this may be a read error.

The gene calls are TRBV11-1 and TRBJ2-7, with 7 bases lining up with TRBD1. The sequenced sample was blood. This TCR came from a woman aged 25-40 years with Graves' ophthalmopathy. The CDR3 nucleotides are TGTGCCAGCAGCGTATACAGGGGCTACGATCAGTACTTC. It encodes CASSVYRGYDQYF.